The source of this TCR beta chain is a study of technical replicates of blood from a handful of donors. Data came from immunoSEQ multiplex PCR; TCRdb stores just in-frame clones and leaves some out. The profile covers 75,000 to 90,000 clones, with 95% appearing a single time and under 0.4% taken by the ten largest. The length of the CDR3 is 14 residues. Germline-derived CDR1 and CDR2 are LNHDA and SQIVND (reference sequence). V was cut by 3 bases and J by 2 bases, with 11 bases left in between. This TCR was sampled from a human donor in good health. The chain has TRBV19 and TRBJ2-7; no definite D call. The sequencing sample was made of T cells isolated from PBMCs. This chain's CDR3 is CASSITGETYEQYF. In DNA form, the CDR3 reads TGTGCCAGTAGTATTACGGGTGAAACCTACGAGCAGTACTTC.